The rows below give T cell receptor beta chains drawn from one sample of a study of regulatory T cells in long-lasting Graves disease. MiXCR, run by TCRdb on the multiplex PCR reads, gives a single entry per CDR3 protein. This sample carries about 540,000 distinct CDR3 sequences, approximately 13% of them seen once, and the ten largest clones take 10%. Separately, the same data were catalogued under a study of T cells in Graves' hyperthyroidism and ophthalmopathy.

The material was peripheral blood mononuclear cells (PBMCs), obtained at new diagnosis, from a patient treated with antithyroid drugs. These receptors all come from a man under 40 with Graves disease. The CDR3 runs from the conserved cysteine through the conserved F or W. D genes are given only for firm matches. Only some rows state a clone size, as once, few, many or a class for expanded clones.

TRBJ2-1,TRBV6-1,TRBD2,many,TGTGCCAGCAGACCCATCTCCGGGACTAGAGAGCCCAATGAGCAGTTCTTC,CASRPISGTREPNEQFF
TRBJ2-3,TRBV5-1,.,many,TGCGCCAGCAGCTTGTCCGTATCAGATACGCAGTATTTT,CASSLSVSDTQYF
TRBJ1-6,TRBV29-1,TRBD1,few,TGCAGCGTCACAACGCACCGGACAGGGAGGAATTCACCCCTCCACTTT,CSVTTHRTGRNSPLHF
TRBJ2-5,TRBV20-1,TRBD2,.,TGCAGTGCTAGAGACCCGGGACTAGCGGGAGGAGAGACCCAGTACTTC,CSARDPGLAGGETQYF
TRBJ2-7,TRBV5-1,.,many,TGCGCCAGCAGCTTCGGTGACGCACCCTACGAGCAGTACTTC,CASSFGDAPYEQYF
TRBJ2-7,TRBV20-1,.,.,TGCAGTGCTAGAGTCCACCCTGGAGGGGCTAAATTAACCTACGAGCAGTACTTC,CSARVHPGGAKLTYEQYF
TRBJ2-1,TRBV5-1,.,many,TGCGCCAGCAGCTTAATCCGCGGCCGGGGGGAGCAGTTCTTC,CASSLIRGRGEQFF
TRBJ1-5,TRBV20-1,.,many,TGCAGTGCTAGTACGCAGACCGAACCATTGCATTTT,CSASTQTEPLHF
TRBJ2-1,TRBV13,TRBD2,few,TGTGCCAGCAGCCCTAGCGGGAGTGAGATCGATGAGCAGTTCTTC,CASSPSGSEIDEQFF
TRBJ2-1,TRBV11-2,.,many,TGTGCCAGCAGCTTAGAAGCGATTAATGAGCAGTTCTTC,CASSLEAINEQFF
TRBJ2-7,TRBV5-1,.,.,TGCGCCAGCAGCTCTACGGCCCGAATCCGCGAGCAGTACTTC,CASSSTARIREQYF
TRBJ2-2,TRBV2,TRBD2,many,TGTGCCAGAAAGACTAGCGGGGACCTCACCGGGGAGCTGTTTTTT,CARKTSGDLTGELFF
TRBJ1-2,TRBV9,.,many,TGTGCCAGCAACGGGGGGGACACACTTCCCCCCTATGGCTACACCTTC,CASNGGDTLPPYGYTF
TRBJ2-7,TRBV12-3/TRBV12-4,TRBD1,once,TGTGCCAGCAGGACAGGGTCTGGCTACGAGCAGTACTTC,CASRTGSGYEQYF
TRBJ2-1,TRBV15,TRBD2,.,TGTGCCACCGGGACTAGCGGGTCCCCGGACGTCTCCTACAATGAGCAGTTCTTC,CATGTSGSPDVSYNEQFF
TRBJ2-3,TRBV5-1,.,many,TGCGCCAGCAGCTTGGCCTTTGAGATGGATACGCAGTATTTT,CASSLAFEMDTQYF
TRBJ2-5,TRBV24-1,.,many,TGTGCCACCACTCCCGGAGGGGCGGCGGAGACCCAGTACTTC,CATTPGGAAETQYF
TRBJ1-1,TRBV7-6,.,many,TGTGCCAGCGGATATGGTGACGCTGAAGCTTTCTTT,CASGYGDAEAFF
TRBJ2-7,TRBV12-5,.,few,TGTGCTAGTGGTTTGGAGGGACACCCCCTGGTAAGCTACGAGCAGTACTTC,CASGLEGHPLVSYEQYF
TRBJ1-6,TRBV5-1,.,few,TGCGCCAGCAGCTTCGGGACGGGAGGGGAATCACCCCTCCACTTT,CASSFGTGGESPLHF
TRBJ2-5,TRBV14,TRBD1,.,TGTGCCAGCAGCCCGACAGGGCGGGAAGAGACCCAGTACTTC,CASSPTGREETQYF
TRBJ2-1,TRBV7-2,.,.,TGTGCCAGCAGACATAGGGGGGGGGGATCCTACAATGAGCAGTTCTTC,CASRHRGGGSYNEQFF
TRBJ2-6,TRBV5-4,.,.,TGTGCCAGCAAACAACCGACTGGGGCCAACGTCCTGACTTTC,CASKQPTGANVLTF
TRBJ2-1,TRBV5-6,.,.,TGTGCCAGCAGCTTGGAGCAGTTGTTCCTGGGATTTTGGAATGAGCAGTTCTTC,CASSLEQLFLGFWNEQFF
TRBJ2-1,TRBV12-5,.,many,TGTGCTAGTGCCGCGCCCCTAGGTGTCAATGAGCAGTTCTTC,CASAAPLGVNEQFF
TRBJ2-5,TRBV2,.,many,TGTGCCAGCATCTCCCAGGGGGGGGCGCGAGAGACCCAGTACTTC,CASISQGGARETQYF
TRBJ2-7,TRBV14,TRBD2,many,TGTGCCAGCAGCCTGGGACTAGCGGGAGGGCCCGGCACCTACGAGCAGTACTTC,CASSLGLAGGPGTYEQYF
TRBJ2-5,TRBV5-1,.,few,TGCGCCAGCAGTCTCACGTCGGTGACAGGGAGGAAGACCCAGTACTTC,CASSLTSVTGRKTQYF
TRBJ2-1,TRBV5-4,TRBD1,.,TGTGCCAGCAGCCGCGGACAGGGCCTTGAGCAGTTCTTC,CASSRGQGLEQFF
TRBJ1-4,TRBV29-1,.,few,TGCAGCATTGCTAGGCAATCTAATGAAAAACTGTTTTTT,CSIARQSNEKLFF
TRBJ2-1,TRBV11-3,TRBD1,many,TGTGCCAGTAGTGGGACAGGGGCTGGGAATGAGCAGTTCTTC,CASSGTGAGNEQFF
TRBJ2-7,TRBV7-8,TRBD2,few,TGTGCCAGCCGGGGGGACTACGAGCAGTACTTC,CASRGDYEQYF
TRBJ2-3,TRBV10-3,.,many,TGTGCCATCAGTGATATAGCGAGAACTAGCACAGATACGCAGTATTTT,CAISDIARTSTDTQYF
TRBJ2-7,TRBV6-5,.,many,TGTGCCAGCAGTTACGTCTGGACCTACGAGCAGTACTTC,CASSYVWTYEQYF